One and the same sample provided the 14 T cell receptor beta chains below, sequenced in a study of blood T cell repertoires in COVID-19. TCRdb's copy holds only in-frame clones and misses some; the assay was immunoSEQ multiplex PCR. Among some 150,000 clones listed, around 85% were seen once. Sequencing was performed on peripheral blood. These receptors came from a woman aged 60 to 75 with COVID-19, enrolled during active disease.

CDR3 in amino acids: CASSLTEITYEQYF. CDR3 sequence (DNA): TGTGCCAGCAGCTTAACGGAGATTACCTACGAGCAGTACTTC. The chain couples TRBV11-3 to TRBJ2-7; D ambiguous. V was clipped by 2 bases and J by 2 bases, with 10 bases between them. The CDR3 contains 14 residues. From germline, CDR1 is SGHNT and CDR2 YENEEA. Complete variable domain (other parts from reference TRBV11-3 and TRBJ2-7): EAGVVQSPRYKIIEKKQPVAFWCNPISGHNTLYWYLQNLGQGPELLIRYENEEAVDDSQLPKDRFSAERLKGVDSTLKIQPAELGDSAVYLCASSLTEITYEQYFGPGTRLTVT.

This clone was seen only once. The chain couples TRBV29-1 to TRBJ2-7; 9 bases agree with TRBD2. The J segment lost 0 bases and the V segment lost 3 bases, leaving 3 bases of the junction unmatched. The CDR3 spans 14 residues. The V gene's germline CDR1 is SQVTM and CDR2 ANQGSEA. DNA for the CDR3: TGCAGCGTTGATGGCGGGAGGGCCTCCTACGAGCAGTACTTC. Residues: CSVDGGRASYEQYF.

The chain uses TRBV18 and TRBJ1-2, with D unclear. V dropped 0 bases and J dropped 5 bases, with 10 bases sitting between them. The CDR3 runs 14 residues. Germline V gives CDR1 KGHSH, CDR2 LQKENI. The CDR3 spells CASSPPTVSYGYTF. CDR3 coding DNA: TGTGCCAGCTCACCACCCACGGTTTCGTATGGCTACACCTTC.

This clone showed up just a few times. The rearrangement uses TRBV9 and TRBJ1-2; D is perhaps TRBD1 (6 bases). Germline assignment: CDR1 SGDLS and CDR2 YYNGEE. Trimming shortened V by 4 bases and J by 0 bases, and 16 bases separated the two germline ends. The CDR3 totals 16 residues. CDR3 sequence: CASSPFQGPSNYGYTF. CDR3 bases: TGTGCCAGCAGCCCCTTTCAGGGGCCCTCTAACTATGGCTACACCTTC.

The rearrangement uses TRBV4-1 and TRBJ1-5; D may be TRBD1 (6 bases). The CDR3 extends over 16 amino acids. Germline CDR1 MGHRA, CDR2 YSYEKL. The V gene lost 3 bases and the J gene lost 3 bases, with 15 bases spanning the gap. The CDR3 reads CASSHPGQIYNQPQHF. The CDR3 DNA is TGCGCCAGCAGCCACCCCGGACAGATTTACAATCAGCCCCAGCATTTT.

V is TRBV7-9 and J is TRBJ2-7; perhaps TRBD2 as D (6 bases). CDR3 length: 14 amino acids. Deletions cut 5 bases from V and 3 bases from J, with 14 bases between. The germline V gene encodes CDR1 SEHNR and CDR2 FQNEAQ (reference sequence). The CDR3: CASSLPGGNYEQYF. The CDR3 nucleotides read TGTGCCAGCAGCCTCCCAGGAGGGAACTACGAGCAGTACTTC. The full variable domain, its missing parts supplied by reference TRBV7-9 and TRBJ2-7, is DTGVSQNPRHKITKRGQNVTFRCDPISEHNRLYWYRQTLGQGPEFLTYFQNEAQLEKSRLLSDRFSAERPKGSFSTLEIQRTEQGDSAMYLCASSLPGGNYEQYFGPGTRLTVT.

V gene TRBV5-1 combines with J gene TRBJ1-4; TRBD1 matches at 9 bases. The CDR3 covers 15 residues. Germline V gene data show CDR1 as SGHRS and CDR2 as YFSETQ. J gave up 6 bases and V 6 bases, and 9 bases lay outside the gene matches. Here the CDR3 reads CASTQTGTGHEKLFF. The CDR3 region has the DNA TGCGCCAGCACACAGACCGGGACAGGGCATGAAAAACTGTTTTTT.

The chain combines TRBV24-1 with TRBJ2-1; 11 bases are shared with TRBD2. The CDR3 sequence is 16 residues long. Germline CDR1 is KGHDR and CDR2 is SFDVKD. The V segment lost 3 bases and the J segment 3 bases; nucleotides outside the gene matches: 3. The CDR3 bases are TGTGCCACCAGTGATACTAGCGGGAGAATCTACAATGAGCAGTTCTTC. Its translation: CATSDTSGRIYNEQFF.

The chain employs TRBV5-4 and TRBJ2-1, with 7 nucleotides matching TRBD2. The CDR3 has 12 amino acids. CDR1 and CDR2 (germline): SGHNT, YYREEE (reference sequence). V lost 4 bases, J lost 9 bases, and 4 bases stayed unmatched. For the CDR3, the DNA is TGTGCCAGCAGCCGGACTAGTTTTGAGCAGTTCTTC. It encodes CASSRTSFEQFF.

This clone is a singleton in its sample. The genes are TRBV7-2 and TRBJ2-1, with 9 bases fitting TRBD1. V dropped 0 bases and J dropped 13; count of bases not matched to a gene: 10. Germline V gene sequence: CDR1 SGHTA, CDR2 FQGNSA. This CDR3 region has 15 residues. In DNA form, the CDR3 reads TGTGCCAGCAGCTTAGCCTCGGACAGGGGCGTAATCCAGTTCTTC. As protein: CASSLASDRGVIQFF.

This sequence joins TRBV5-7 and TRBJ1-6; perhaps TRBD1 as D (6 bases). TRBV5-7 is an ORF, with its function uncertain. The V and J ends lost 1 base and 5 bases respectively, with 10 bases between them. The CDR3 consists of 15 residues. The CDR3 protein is CASSLRRTDNSPLHF. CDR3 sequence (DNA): TGTGCCAGCAGCTTGCGCAGGACAGATAATTCACCCCTCCACTTT.

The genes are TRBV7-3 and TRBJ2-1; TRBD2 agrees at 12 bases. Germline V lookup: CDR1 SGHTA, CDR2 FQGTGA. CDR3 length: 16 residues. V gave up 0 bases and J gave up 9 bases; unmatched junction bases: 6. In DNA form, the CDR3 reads TGTGCCAGCAGCTTAACTCTAGCGGGAGGGCCGGGTGAGCAGTTCTTC. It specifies CASSLTLAGGPGEQFF. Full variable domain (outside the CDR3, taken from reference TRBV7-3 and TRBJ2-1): GAGVSQTPSNKVTEKGKYVELRCDPISGHTALYWYRQSLGQGPEFLIYFQGTGAADDSGLPNDRFFAVRPEGSVSTLKIQRTERGDSAVYLCASSLTLAGGPGEQFFGPGTRLTVL.

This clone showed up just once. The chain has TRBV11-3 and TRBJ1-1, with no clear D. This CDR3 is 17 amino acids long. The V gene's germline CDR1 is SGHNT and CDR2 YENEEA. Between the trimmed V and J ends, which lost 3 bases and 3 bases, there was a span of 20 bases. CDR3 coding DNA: TGTGCCAGCAGCTTGCGCGAGGTACGGGGAGGGTACACTGAAGCTTTCTTT. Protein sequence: CASSLREVRGGYTEAFF. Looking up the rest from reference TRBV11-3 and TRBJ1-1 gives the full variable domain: EAGVVQSPRYKIIEKKQPVAFWCNPISGHNTLYWYLQNLGQGPELLIRYENEEAVDDSQLPKDRFSAERLKGVDSTLKIQPAELGDSAVYLCASSLREVRGGYTEAFFGQGTRLTVV.

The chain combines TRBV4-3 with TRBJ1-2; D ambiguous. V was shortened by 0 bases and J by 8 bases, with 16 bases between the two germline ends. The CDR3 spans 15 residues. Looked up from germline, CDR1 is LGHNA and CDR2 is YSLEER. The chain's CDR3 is CASSQDRSRGRGYTF. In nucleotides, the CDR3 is TGCGCCAGCAGCCAAGATCGGTCCCGCGGGCGCGGCTACACCTTC.